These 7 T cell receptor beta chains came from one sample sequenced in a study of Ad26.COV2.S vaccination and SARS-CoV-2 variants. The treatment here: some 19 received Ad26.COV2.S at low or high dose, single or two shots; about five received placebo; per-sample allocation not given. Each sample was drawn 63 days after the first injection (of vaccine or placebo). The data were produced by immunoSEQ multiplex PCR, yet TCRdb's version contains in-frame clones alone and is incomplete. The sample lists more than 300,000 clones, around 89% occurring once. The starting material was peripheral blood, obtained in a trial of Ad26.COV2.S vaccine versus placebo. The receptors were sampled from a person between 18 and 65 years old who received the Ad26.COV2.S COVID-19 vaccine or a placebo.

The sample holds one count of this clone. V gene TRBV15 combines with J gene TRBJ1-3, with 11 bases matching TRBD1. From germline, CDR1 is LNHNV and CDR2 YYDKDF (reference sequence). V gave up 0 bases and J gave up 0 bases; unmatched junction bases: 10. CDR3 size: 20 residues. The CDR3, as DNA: TGTGCCACCAGCAGAGATCGCTGGACAGGGGGCACCTCCTCTGGAAACACCATATATTTT. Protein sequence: CATSRDRWTGGTSSGNTIYF.

This CDR3 is CASQGQLNQPQHF. The CDR3 DNA sequence: TGTGCCAGCCAGGGACAGCTTAATCAGCCCCAGCATTTT. V usage is TRBV12-3 or TRBV12-4 and J usage is TRBJ1-5; 7 bases map to TRBD1. After removal of 8 bases from V and 4 bases from J, the junction contained 5 bases not matched to a gene. This CDR3 is built from 13 residues.

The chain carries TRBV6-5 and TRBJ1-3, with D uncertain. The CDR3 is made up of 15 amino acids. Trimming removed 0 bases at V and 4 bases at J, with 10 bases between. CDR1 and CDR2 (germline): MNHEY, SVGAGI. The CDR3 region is CASSYSTRRGNTIYF. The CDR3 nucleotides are TGTGCCAGCAGTTACTCGACCCGGCGGGGAAACACCATATATTTT.

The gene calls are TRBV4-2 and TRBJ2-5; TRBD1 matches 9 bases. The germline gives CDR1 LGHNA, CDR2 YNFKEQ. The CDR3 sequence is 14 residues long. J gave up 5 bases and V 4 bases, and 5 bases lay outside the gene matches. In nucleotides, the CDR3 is TGTGCCAGCAGCCTGGGACAGGGTGGTGAGACCCAGTACTTC. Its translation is CASSLGQGGETQYF.

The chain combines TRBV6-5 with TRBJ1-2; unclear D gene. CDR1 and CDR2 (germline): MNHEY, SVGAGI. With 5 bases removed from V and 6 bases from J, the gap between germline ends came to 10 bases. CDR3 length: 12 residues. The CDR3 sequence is CASSNHGDGYTF. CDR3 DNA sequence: TGTGCCAGCAGTAACCACGGGGATGGCTACACCTTC.

In nucleotides, the CDR3 is TGTGCCAGCAGGTCGCGCTCTGGAAACACCATATATTTT. Translation: CASRSRSGNTIYF. This sequence joins TRBV3-1 (or the pseudogene TRBV3-2) and TRBJ1-3, with D unresolved. The germline gives CDR1 LGHDT, CDR2 YNNKEL (reference sequence). This CDR3 is 13 amino acids long. V lost 6 bases and J 0 bases, leaving 6 bases between the germline ends.

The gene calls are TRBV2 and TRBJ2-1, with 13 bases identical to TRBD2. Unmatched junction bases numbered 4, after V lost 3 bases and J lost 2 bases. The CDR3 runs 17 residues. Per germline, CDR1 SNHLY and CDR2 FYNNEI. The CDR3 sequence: CASSDPGLAGTYNEQFF. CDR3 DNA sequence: TGTGCCAGCAGTGACCCGGGACTAGCGGGAACCTACAATGAGCAGTTCTTC.